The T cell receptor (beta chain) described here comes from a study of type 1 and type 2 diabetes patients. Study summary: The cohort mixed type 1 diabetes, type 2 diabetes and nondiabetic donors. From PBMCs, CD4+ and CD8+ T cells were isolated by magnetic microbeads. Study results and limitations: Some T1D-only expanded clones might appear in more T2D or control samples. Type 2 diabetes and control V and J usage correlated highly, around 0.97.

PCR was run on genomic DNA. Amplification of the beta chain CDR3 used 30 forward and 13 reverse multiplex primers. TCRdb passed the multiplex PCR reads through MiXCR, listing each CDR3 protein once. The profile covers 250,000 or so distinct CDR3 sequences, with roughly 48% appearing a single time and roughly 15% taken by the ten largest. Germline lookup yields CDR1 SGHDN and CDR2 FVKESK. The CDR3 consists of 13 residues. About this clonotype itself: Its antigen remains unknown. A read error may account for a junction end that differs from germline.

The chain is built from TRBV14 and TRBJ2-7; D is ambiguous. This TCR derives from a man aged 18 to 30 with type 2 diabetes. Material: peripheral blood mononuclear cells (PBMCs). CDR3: CACSQVHSYEQYF. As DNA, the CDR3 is TGTGCCTGCAGCCAAGTGCACAGCTACGAGCAGTACTTC. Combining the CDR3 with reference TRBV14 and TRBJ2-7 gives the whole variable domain EAGVTQFPSHSVIEKGQTVTLRCDPISGHDNLYWYRRVMGKEIKFLLHFVKESKQDESGMPNNRFLAERTGGTYSTLKVQPAELEDSGVYFCACSQVHSYEQYFGPGTRLTVT.